A single sample gave rise to the 24 T cell receptor beta chains below, sequenced in a study of response to subunit inactivated influenza vaccine. TCRdb reanalysed the RT-PCR reads using MiXCR and keeps one entry per CDR3 protein. The sample lists some 800,000 distinct CDR3 sequences; around 20% were seen once. Sequences were derived from PBMCs from blood, sampled less than 6 days after vaccination. These receptors all stem from a man aged 50-60 years who received an inactivated influenza vaccine.

The chain has TRBV7-2 and TRBJ1-1, with 7 bases matching TRBD1. V lost 2 bases to trimming and J lost 7 bases; unmatched junction nucleotides: 4. Germline V lookup: CDR1 SGHTA, CDR2 FQGNSA. CDR3 length: 13 amino acids. This CDR3 reads CASSLRQGGEAFF. CDR3 nucleotides: TGTGCCAGCAGCTTACGACAGGGTGGTGAAGCTTTCTTT.

The V call is TRBV4-2, the J call TRBJ2-6; 7 bases match TRBD1. The V and J ends lost 2 bases and 2 bases, in that order; junction bases with no gene match: 6. Germline CDR1 and CDR2: LGHNA and YNFKEQ. The CDR3 runs 17 residues. The CDR3 DNA is TGTGCCAGCAGCCAATACCTCGACAGGGCTGGGGCCAACGTCCTGACTTTC. This encodes CASSQYLDRAGANVLTF.

This clonotype turned up a few times. The V gene is TRBV7-3, the J gene TRBJ2-1; the match to TRBD1 covers 7 bases. The germline CDR1 and CDR2 sequences are SGHTA and FQGTGA. The CDR3 sequence is 16 residues long. The V and J ends lost 4 bases and 8 bases, in that order; junction bases with no gene match: 14. The CDR3 DNA reads as TGTGCCAGCAGCTCCCGACAGGGTTCGTTCATACATGAGCAGTTCTTC. Protein product: CASSSRQGSFIHEQFF. Full variable domain (outside the CDR3, taken from reference TRBV7-3 and TRBJ2-1): GAGVSQTPSNKVTEKGKYVELRCDPISGHTALYWYRQSLGQGPEFLIYFQGTGAADDSGLPNDRFFAVRPEGSVSTLKIQRTERGDSAVYLCASSSRQGSFIHEQFFGPGTRLTVL.

This clonotype was detected a few times. CDR3 amino acids: CASSQKGGSGYTF. The CDR3 DNA sequence: TGTGCCAGCAGTCAAAAAGGGGGATCTGGCTACACCTTC. The chain uses TRBV12-3 or TRBV12-4 and TRBJ1-2; the D gene is possibly TRBD1 (6 bases). The V end lost 5 bases, the J end lost 7 bases, and 14 bases lay between the germline ends. This CDR3 has 13 amino acids.

This rearrangement joins TRBV6-2 or TRBV6-3 to TRBJ2-6; 10 bases match TRBD1. V lost 4 bases, J lost 1 base, and 7 bases stayed unmatched. The CDR3 totals 18 residues. The germline V gene encodes CDR1 MNHEY and CDR2 SVGEGT. The CDR3 spells CASSFSGTGASGANVLTF. CDR3 nucleotide sequence: TGTGCCAGCAGTTTCTCCGGGACAGGGGCTTCTGGGGCCAACGTCCTGACTTTC.

This clonotype showed up just a few times. This chain connects TRBV24-1 to TRBJ2-7; D tentatively reads TRBD1 or TRBD2 (5 bases each). Germline CDR1 is KGHDR and CDR2 is SFDVKD. V lost 4 bases and J 3 bases, leaving 9 bases between the germline ends. The CDR3 sequence is 13 residues long. The chain's CDR3 is CATSDPGRYEQYF. CDR3 sequence (DNA): TGTGCCACCAGTGACCCGGGACGCTACGAGCAGTACTTC.

The chain links TRBV12-3 or TRBV12-4 to TRBJ1-2; 7 nucleotides line up with TRBD1. This CDR3 is 13 amino acids long. V was clipped by 6 bases and J by 3 bases; unmatched bases: 4. The chain's CDR3 is CASSYDRDYGYTF. As DNA, the CDR3 is TGTGCCAGCAGCTACGACAGGGACTATGGCTACACCTTC.

This clonotype came up a few times. The rearrangement joins TRBV20-1 to TRBJ2-2; 8 nucleotides agree with TRBD1. There are 16 residues in the CDR3. The J segment lost 1 base and the V segment lost 6 bases, leaving 10 bases of the junction unmatched. Per the germline V gene, CDR1 is DFQATT and CDR2 is SNEGSKA (reference sequence). The CDR3 nucleotides are TGCAGTGCCAAAGACTGGGGACAGGTGAACACCGGGGAGCTGTTTTTT. It codes for CSAKDWGQVNTGELFF.

The rearrangement joins TRBV20-1 to TRBJ2-5; D gene unclear. V lost 7 bases and J lost 5, with 23 bases in between. The germline gives CDR1 DFQATT, CDR2 SNEGSKA (reference sequence). CDR3 length equals 15 residues. CDR3 in amino acids: CSEVRRKSQLETQYF. For the CDR3, the DNA is TGCAGTGAGGTACGGCGGAAAAGCCAGTTGGAGACCCAGTACTTC.

The genes are TRBV25-1 and TRBJ2-1; possibly TRBD2 for D (6 bases). There are 11 residues in the CDR3. Per germline, CDR1 MGHDK and CDR2 SYGVNS. Trimming shortened V by 6 bases and J by 10 bases, and 10 bases separated the two germline ends. The DNA for the CDR3 is TGTGCCAGCAGCAAGACTAGGGAGCAGTTCTTC. It translates to CASSKTREQFF.

This rearrangement joins TRBV11-2 to TRBJ2-2; D uncertain. V lost 2 bases and J 7 bases, leaving 11 bases between the germline ends. Germline V gives CDR1 SGHAT, CDR2 FQNNGV. The CDR3 is made up of 14 amino acids. CDR3 DNA sequence: TGTGCCAGCAGCTTATCTCGGGTACACGGGGAGCTGTTTTTT. It encodes CASSLSRVHGELFF.

The sample holds a few counts of this clonotype. The V call is TRBV20-1, the J call TRBJ1-5; D gene uncertain. CDR1 is DFQATT, CDR2 SNEGSKA, per germline (reference sequence). V shed 4 bases and J shed 0 bases, with 10 bases lying between them. The CDR3 length is 14 residues. The CDR3 sequence: CSANRVNSNQPQHF. The CDR3 coding sequence is TGCAGTGCTAACCGTGTCAATAGCAATCAGCCCCAGCATTTT.

This clonotype came up a few times. The chain combines TRBV20-1 with TRBJ2-1; D is unclear. The ends were cut back, 3 bases at V and 7 bases at J, with 10 bases in the middle. This CDR3 is built from 12 residues. Per germline, CDR1 DFQATT and CDR2 SNEGSKA (reference sequence). The CDR3, as DNA: TGCAGTGCTAGGGTAGGAAGAAATGAGCAGTTCTTC. Encoded protein: CSARVGRNEQFF.

The chain uses TRBV10-3 and TRBJ1-1, with 8 nucleotides matching TRBD1. V was clipped by 6 bases and J by 2 bases; unmatched bases: 11. Per germline, CDR1 ENHRY and CDR2 SYGVKD. The CDR3 is made up of 16 amino acids. CDR3: CAIRAGTGGGNTEAFF. The CDR3 DNA sequence: TGTGCCATCAGAGCCGGGACAGGCGGGGGAAACACTGAAGCTTTCTTT.

This clonotype was counted only a few times. The chain uses TRBV7-2 and TRBJ2-1; tentative D call: TRBD1 (6 bases). V was cut by 1 base and J by 5 bases, with 15 bases left in between. This CDR3 region has 16 residues. CDR1 is SGHTA, CDR2 FQGNSA, per germline. CDR3 protein: CASSLVNRELDNEQFF. The CDR3 DNA reads as TGTGCCAGCAGCTTAGTAAACAGGGAACTCGACAATGAGCAGTTCTTC.

This chain joins TRBV5-1 and TRBJ2-7; D call uncertain. The V gene lost 1 base and the J gene lost 2 bases, with 16 bases spanning the gap. CDR1 and CDR2 from the germline V gene are SGHRS and YFSETQ. The CDR3 runs 16 residues. The CDR3 sequence: CASSLSVSRTPYEQYF. CDR3 bases: TGCGCCAGCAGCTTGTCGGTGTCGAGGACCCCCTACGAGCAGTACTTC.

This clonotype appeared a few times. Written as DNA, the CDR3 is TGCAGTGCTAGAAACCACGGGGGCGGCCGTTACAATGAGCAGTTCTTC. Its translation: CSARNHGGGRYNEQFF. The chain joins TRBV20-1 to TRBJ2-1; the D call may be TRBD1 or TRBD2 (6 bases each). V shed 2 bases and J shed 4 bases, with 18 bases lying between them. This CDR3 is 16 amino acids long. Germline V lookup: CDR1 DFQATT, CDR2 SNEGSKA (reference sequence).

The V call is TRBV20-1, the J call TRBJ1-4; D uncertain. Germline loops: CDR1 DFQATT, CDR2 SNEGSKA (reference sequence). The CDR3 length is 11 residues. The V and J ends lost 3 bases and 8 bases respectively, with 7 bases between them. CDR3 sequence reads: CSASRREKLFF. CDR3 bases: TGCAGTGCTAGTAGGCGCGAAAAACTGTTTTTT.

The V and J genes are TRBV7-8 and TRBJ1-2; D not certain. V was shortened by 4 bases and J by 9 bases, with 15 bases between the two germline ends. The germline CDR1 and CDR2 sequences are SGHVS and FQNEAQ. This CDR3 comprises 13 residues. The DNA for the CDR3 is TGTGCCAGCAGCTCATATGGGCTGAACCGCTACACCTTC. Protein: CASSSYGLNRYTF.

This clonotype was detected only a few times. The chain combines TRBV27 with TRBJ1-1, with D perhaps TRBD1 (6 bases). V lost 5 bases, J lost 0 bases, and 13 bases lay in between. The CDR3 sequence is 15 residues long. Germline CDR1 MNHEY, CDR2 SMNVEV (reference sequence). CDR3 amino acids: CASSLIQGMNTEAFF. CDR3 sequence (DNA): TGTGCCAGCAGTCTAATACAGGGTATGAACACTGAAGCTTTCTTT.

V usage is TRBV24-1 and J usage is TRBJ2-7, with 10 positions matching TRBD2. J gave up 2 bases and V 4 bases, and 4 bases lay outside the gene matches. In germline, CDR1 is KGHDR, CDR2 SFDVKD. The CDR3 runs 15 residues. In nucleotides, the CDR3 is TGTGCCACCAGTGAGTCCGGGACTAGCGCCTACGAGCAGTACTTC. It is translated as CATSESGTSAYEQYF.

The V gene is TRBV7-9, the J gene TRBJ2-5; D is uncertain. Germline V CDR1 and CDR2: SEHNR, FQNEAQ (reference sequence). The CDR3 is made up of 16 amino acids. The V end lost 5 bases, the J end lost 3 bases, and 19 bases lay between the germline ends. CDR3 nucleotide sequence: TGTGCCAGCAGCCCCATCAGATCTGATTGGGAAGAGACCCAGTACTTC. This translates into CASSPIRSDWEETQYF.

DNA for the CDR3: TGTGCCAGCAGCTTCGGGGTTTGGAACGAGCAGTACTTC. Translated: CASSFGVWNEQYF. The J gene is TRBJ2-7, the V gene TRBV7-2; the D gene is possibly TRBD2 (5 bases). Germline V lookup: CDR1 SGHTA, CDR2 FQGNSA. The CDR3 has 13 amino acids. V lost 3 bases and J 5 bases, leaving 11 bases between the germline ends.

This clonotype has more than one count but fewer than ten. The chain joins TRBV29-1 to TRBJ2-7; D gene ambiguous. The germline V gene encodes CDR1 SQVTM and CDR2 ANQGSEA. The V and J ends lost 1 base and 1 base respectively, with 5 bases between them. This CDR3 has 12 residues. CDR3 loop: CSVEAESYEQYF. CDR3 bases: TGCAGCGTTGAAGCGGAATCCTACGAGCAGTACTTC.